These 9 T cell receptor beta chains were sequenced from one sample in a study of T-cell reconstitution after alpha-beta-depleted transplantation in children. The authors prepared the TCRbeta library with unique molecular identifiers. In TCRdb, the PCR reads were re-called with MiXCR into one record per CDR3 protein. The sample yields hundreds of thousands of distinct CDR3 sequences, roughly a tenth seen once. The material sequenced was PBMCs, taken before TCRalphabeta/CD19-depleted stem cell transplant. The receptors come from a boy younger than two with acute myeloid leukemia, due to receive a stem cell transplant.

This chain joins TRBV7-3 and TRBJ1-1; no clear D. Between the trimmed V and J ends, which lost 1 base and 2 bases, there was a span of 5 bases. This CDR3 has 13 amino acids. CDR1 is SGHTA and CDR2 is FQGTGA in the germline V gene. The DNA for the CDR3 is TGTGCCAGCAGCTTAAACAGAAACACTGAAGCTTTCTTT. Translating it yields CASSLNRNTEAFF.

This clonotype was recorded many times. Sequence at one end of the junction differs from germline and may be a read error. This chain joins TRBV7-3 and TRBJ2-3; D not certain. The CDR3 spans 15 residues. Germline CDR1 SGHTA, CDR2 FQGTGA. CDR3 sequence reads: CASSLTPIYTDTLYF. CDR3 sequence (DNA): TGTGCCAGCAGCTTAACGCCCATTTACACAGATACGCTGTATTTT.

This clonotype has ten or more counts. The V call is TRBV9, the J call TRBJ2-1; 8 bases match TRBD2. V was clipped by 2 bases and J by 2 bases; unmatched bases: 6. Germline assignment: CDR1 SGDLS and CDR2 YYNGEE. The CDR3 runs to 16 residues. CDR3 loop: CASSVEPTSAYNEQFF. CDR3 bases: TGTGCCAGCAGCGTTGAACCGACTAGCGCCTACAATGAGCAGTTCTTC.

The V call is TRBV5-4, the J call TRBJ2-5; no firm D call. This CDR3 contains 18 residues. V was pared by 0 bases and J by 3 bases, with 21 bases between. Germline V lookup: CDR1 SGHNT, CDR2 YYREEE (reference sequence). CDR3: CASSLGPLGSSMKETQYF. Here the CDR3 DNA reads TGTGCCAGCAGCTTGGGGCCCCTTGGTTCCTCAATGAAAGAGACCCAGTACTTC.

This clonotype turned up a few times. The chain uses TRBV19 and TRBJ2-2; no reliable D call. The CDR3 extends over 14 amino acids. Per the germline V gene, CDR1 is LNHDA and CDR2 is SQIVND (reference sequence). Trimming left V 7 bases short and J 0 bases short, with 9 bases between. Here the CDR3 DNA reads TGTGCCAGTATCCGACACCCGAACACCGGGGAGCTGTTTTTT. Its translation is CASIRHPNTGELFF. The variable domain in full, with the rest retrieved from reference TRBV19 and TRBJ2-2, is DGGITQSPKYLFRKEGQNVTLSCEQNLNHDAMYWYRQDPGQGLRLIYYSQIVNDFQKGDIAEGYSVSREKKESFPLTVTSAQKNPTAFYLCASIRHPNTGELFFGEGSRLTVL.

At least ten counts were recorded for this clonotype. This chain connects TRBV5-1 to TRBJ2-7; TRBD1 matches at 9 bases. Germline lookup yields CDR1 SGHRS and CDR2 YFSETQ. Unmatched junction bases numbered 4, after V lost 5 bases and J lost 1 base. The CDR3 length is 14 residues. Written as DNA, the CDR3 is TGCGCCAGCAGTATGACAGGGGGATCCTACGAGCAGTACTTC. Translated, it gives CASSMTGGSYEQYF.

This clonotype was seen ten or more times. This chain links TRBV5-8 with TRBJ2-5; TRBD2 matches at 10 bases. V trimming: 5 bases; J trimming: 5 bases; junction bases outside the gene matches: 6. CDR1 and CDR2 (germline): SGHTS, YDEGEE. The CDR3 runs to 14 residues. The CDR3 spells CASRSSGGRETQYF. The CDR3 region has the DNA TGTGCCAGCAGAAGTAGCGGGGGGCGGGAGACCCAGTACTTC.

The chain uses TRBV18 and TRBJ2-4, with D possibly being TRBD1 (5 bases). V lost 6 bases and J 0 bases, leaving 9 bases between the germline ends. The CDR3 is 14 residues long. Germline V gene sequence: CDR1 KGHSH, CDR2 LQKENI. CDR3 DNA: TGTGCCAGCTCTCCGACAGTAGCCAAAAACATTCAGTACTTC. It codes for CASSPTVAKNIQYF.

This clonotype was observed at least ten times. The chain combines TRBV7-9 with TRBJ2-3, with TRBD1 identical over 10 bases. Germline CDR1 is SEHNR and CDR2 is FQNEAQ (reference sequence). Trimming at V came to 5 bases and at J to 3 bases, leaving 8 bases not matched to a gene. The CDR3 sequence is 16 residues long. The chain's CDR3 is CASSPYDRGQTDTQYF. DNA of the CDR3: TGTGCCAGCAGCCCCTATGACAGGGGGCAGACAGATACGCAGTATTTT.